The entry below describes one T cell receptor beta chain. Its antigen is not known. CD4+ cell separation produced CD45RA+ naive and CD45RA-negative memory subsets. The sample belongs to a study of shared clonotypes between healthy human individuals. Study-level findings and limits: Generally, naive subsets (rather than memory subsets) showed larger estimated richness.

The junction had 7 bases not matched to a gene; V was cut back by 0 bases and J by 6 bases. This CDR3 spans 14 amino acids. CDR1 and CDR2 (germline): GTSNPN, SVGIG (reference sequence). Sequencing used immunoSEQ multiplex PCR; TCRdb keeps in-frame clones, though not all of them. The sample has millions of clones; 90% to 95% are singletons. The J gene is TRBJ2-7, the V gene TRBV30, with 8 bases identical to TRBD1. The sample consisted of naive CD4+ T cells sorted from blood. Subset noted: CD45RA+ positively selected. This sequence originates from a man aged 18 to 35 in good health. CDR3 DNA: TGTGCCTGGAGTGTTCGGCAGGGGGCGGCCGAGCAGTACTTC. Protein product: CAWSVRQGAAEQYF.